The 27 T cell receptor beta chains listed next were all sequenced from one sample in a study of T cells in women clearing cervical HPV infection. Clones were sequenced by immunoSEQ multiplex PCR, and TCRdb holds only the in-frame ones, with some missing. The table lists about 14,000 clones. Sequencing was done on a sample of blood buffy coat. Receptor source: a woman between 18 and 70 years old with a cervical HPV16 infection that either progressed to CIN3+ or cleared (not recorded which).

Of note for this clone: From the germline J gene comes the end of the CDR3, since the read stops 3 residues before it. The gene calls are TRBV28 and TRBJ1-5, with D perhaps matching TRBD1 (6 bases). The CDR3 has 15 residues. The V gene lost 2 bases and the J gene lost 1 base, with 9 bases spanning the gap. The germline V gene has CDR1 MDHEN and CDR2 SYDVKM. This chain's CDR3 is CASSLQGWSNQPQHF. The sequenced part of the CDR3 DNA is TGTGCCAGCAGTTTACAGGGGTGGAGCAATCAGCCC.

In the case of this clone: The read ends 3 residues before the CDR3 terminus; that terminus is restored from the germline J gene. The chain employs TRBV19 and TRBJ2-1; D is perhaps TRBD1 (6 bases). The CDR3 is 14 residues long. The V end lost 6 bases, the J end lost 8 bases, and 17 bases lay between the germline ends. Germline CDR1 is LNHDA and CDR2 is SQIVND (reference sequence). Here the CDR3 reads CASRFKQGWDEQFF. The sequenced part of the CDR3 DNA is TGTGCCAGTAGATTTAAACAGGGATGGGATGAG.

Details on this clone: Sequencing ends 3 residues short of the CDR3 end; the germline J gene provides the rest. The chain recombines TRBV7-9 with TRBJ2-6, with D possibly matching TRBD1 (6 bases). V was clipped by 5 bases and J by 4 bases, with 12 bases between them. The CDR3 has 15 residues. Germline values: CDR1 SEHNR, CDR2 FQNEAQ (reference sequence). The CDR3 bases that were read are TGTGCCAGCAGCCAAGACAGGCCCGGGGCCAACGTC. Protein: CASSQDRPGANV. The complete CDR3 sequence is CASSQDRPGANVLTF.

As for this clone: At one of its ends the junction is not consistent with the germline gene, which may arise from a read error. Coverage ceases 3 residues before the CDR3 finishes, and the germline J gene fills in the end. The genes are TRBV4-2 and TRBJ2-3, with 12 bases fitting TRBD1. This CDR3 comprises 18 residues. From germline, CDR1 is LGHNA and CDR2 YNFKEQ. The CDR3 loop is CASSQGGTGGHRADTQYF. The sequenced CDR3 bases are TGCGCCAGCAGCCAAGGAGGGACAGGGGGCCATCGTGCAGATACG.

About this clone: The read terminates 3 residues before the CDR3 end, so the remaining end is supplied by the germline J gene. V usage is TRBV19 and J usage is TRBJ1-2; D is perhaps TRBD1 (6 bases). The CDR3 is made up of 14 amino acids. CDR1 and CDR2 from the germline V gene are LNHDA and SQIVND (reference sequence). CDR3 region: CASSILQGRDTYTF. CDR3 bases read: TGTGCCAGTAGTATTCTGCAGGGGAGAGATACC.

As concerns this clone: Read data end 3 residues before the CDR3 end; the end is taken from the germline J gene. The chain has TRBV19 and TRBJ2-1; 9 bases agree with TRBD2. The CDR3 sequence is 15 residues long. CDR1 is LNHDA, CDR2 SQIVND, per germline (reference sequence). V gave up 3 bases and J gave up 7 bases; unmatched junction bases: 7. The part of the CDR3 DNA that was read is TGTGCCAGTAGTATTGTAGCGGGGGTGGGAAATGAG. Protein sequence: CASSIVAGVGNE. The whole CDR3 sequence reads CASSIVAGVGNEQFF.

A remark on this clone: Read coverage stops 3 residues before the CDR3 terminus; the germline J gene supplies the remainder. The chain joins TRBV6-2 or TRBV6-3 to TRBJ2-7; 11 positions match TRBD2. This CDR3 is 17 amino acids long. Germline V CDR1 and CDR2: MNHEY, SVGEGT. Trimming at V came to 8 bases and at J to 0 bases, leaving 12 bases not matched to a gene. Here the CDR3 reads CASATTSGNLFSYEQYF. Partial CDR3 DNA: TGTGCCAGCGCTACGACTAGCGGGAATCTCTTCTCCTACGAG.

To note about this clone: The read ends 3 residues before the CDR3 terminus; that terminus is restored from the germline J gene. The chain employs TRBV7-9 and TRBJ2-1, with TRBD2 as a possible D gene (5 bases). In germline, CDR1 is SEHNR, CDR2 FQNEAQ (reference sequence). The ends were cut back, 1 base at V and 9 bases at J, with 13 bases in the middle. The CDR3 loop spans 14 amino acids. The CDR3 sequence is CASSLERITSEQFF. Incomplete CDR3 DNA: TGTGCCAGCAGCTTAGAGCGGATCACCAGTGAG.

A remark on this clone: The CDR3 end falls 3 residues outside the read, so it is completed with the germline J gene. The chain has TRBV7-9 and TRBJ2-7; a possible D gene is TRBD1 (6 bases). The V gene's germline CDR1 is SEHNR and CDR2 FQNEAQ (reference sequence). The CDR3 runs to 14 residues. Trimming removed 8 bases at V and 6 bases at J, with 20 bases between. Partial CDR3 DNA: TGTGCCAGCGCGACAGGAGTCACGCCCTCCGAG. Amino acid sequence: CASATGVTPSE. The complete CDR3 protein is CASATGVTPSEQYF.

Of note for this clone: The missing CDR3 end, 3 residues past where the read stops, is filled in from the germline J gene. The genes are TRBV19 and TRBJ1-5; TRBD1 might be the D (5 bases). Germline CDR1 LNHDA, CDR2 SQIVND (reference sequence). CDR3 length: 15 amino acids. Trimming cost V 5 bases and J 7 bases, with 18 bases left between them. The CDR3 region is CASSVTREVWQPQHF. The CDR3 bases that were read are TGTGCCAGTAGTGTGACCAGGGAGGTCTGGCAGCCC.

To note about this clone: The sequenced fragment ends 3 residues before the CDR3 boundary, so the rest is inferred from the germline J gene. The rearrangement joins TRBV19 to TRBJ1-2; D ambiguous. The CDR3 is 13 amino acids. V lost 4 bases, J lost 4 bases, and 10 bases lay in between. Germline CDR1 reads LNHDA; CDR2 reads SQIVND (reference sequence). CDR3 loop: CASSNRQVYGYTF. Partial CDR3 DNA: TGTGCCAGTAGTAATCGGCAGGTCTATGGC.

In regard to this clone: The read halts 3 residues ahead of the CDR3 end, with the missing end drawn from the germline J gene. The rearrangement links TRBV19 to TRBJ2-3; D remains ambiguous. Trimming took 3 bases from V and 1 from J, leaving 8 bases between them. The CDR3 is 14 residues long. The germline CDR1 and CDR2 sequences are LNHDA and SQIVND (reference sequence). CDR3 bases read: TGTGCCAGTAGTATTAGAAGTCGCACAGATACG. This translates into CASSIRSRTDT. The whole CDR3 region reads CASSIRSRTDTQYF.

Concerning this clone itself: From the germline J gene comes the end of the CDR3, since the read stops 3 residues before it. J is TRBJ1-2 and V is TRBV19; 8 bases line up with TRBD1. Per the germline V gene, CDR1 is LNHDA and CDR2 is SQIVND (reference sequence). This CDR3 contains 12 residues. With 3 bases clipped from V and 7 bases from J, the junction kept 1 base outside the gene matches. The CDR3 loop reads CASSIGQGGYTF. The covered CDR3 bases are TGTGCCAGTAGTATCGGACAGGGTGGC.

With regard to this clone: The read finishes 3 residues shy of the CDR3 end, and the germline J gene is used to complete it. The rearrangement joins TRBV19 to TRBJ1-5, with TRBD1 matching over 8 bases. The V gene end was trimmed by 1 base and the J gene end by 6 bases; junction bases not matched to a gene: 5. This CDR3 is built from 15 residues. Germline lookup yields CDR1 LNHDA and CDR2 SQIVND (reference sequence). The CDR3 DNA, read in part, is TGTGCCAGTAGTATAGGGGCGACAGGGGCTCAGCCC. Translation gives CASSIGATGAQP. The complete CDR3 sequence is CASSIGATGAQPQHF.

About this clone itself: The read terminates 3 residues before the CDR3 end, so the remaining end is supplied by the germline J gene. The rearrangement uses TRBV13 and TRBJ1-1; D might be TRBD1 (6 bases). Looked up from germline, CDR1 is PRHDT and CDR2 is FYEKMQ (reference sequence). The CDR3 loop spans 13 amino acids. CDR3 DNA, as far as it was read: TGTGCCAGCAGCCCTAGGACAGACGTTGTA. It is translated as CASSPRTDVV. The CDR3 as a whole reads CASSPRTDVVAFF.

For this clone: The read terminates 3 residues ahead of where the CDR3 ends, so the germline J gene completes it. The chain is built from TRBV19 and TRBJ2-2; D tentatively fits TRBD1 or TRBD2 (5 bases each). Germline assignment: CDR1 LNHDA and CDR2 SQIVND (reference sequence). The length of the CDR3 is 17 residues. The CDR3 bases that were read are TGTGCCAGTAATGAAGGGAGACAGAGCTCCTATAATTCACCG. This translates into CASNEGRQSSYNSP. The CDR3 as a whole reads CASNEGRQSSYNSPLFF.

Points on this clone: The CDR3 end lies 3 residues beyond the end of the read and is filled in from the germline J gene. The rearrangement uses TRBV18 and TRBJ1-2, with D unclear. The CDR3 has 14 residues. Germline CDR1 KGHSH, CDR2 LQKENI. The part of the CDR3 DNA that was read is TGTGCCAGCTCACTCGGACTAGATACAGATACC. Its translation: CASSLGLDTDT. From start to end, the CDR3 is CASSLGLDTDTYTF.

As for this clone: The CDR3 is cut off 3 residues early in the read; its end comes from the germline J gene. The chain joins TRBV7-9 to TRBJ1-2, with a weak D call TRBD1 (6 bases). The germline CDR1 and CDR2 sequences are SEHNR and FQNEAQ (reference sequence). The CDR3 totals 13 residues. Partial CDR3 DNA: TGTGCCAGCAGCCGAATTAACAGGGACGAC. This encodes CASSRINRDD. The full-length CDR3 reads as CASSRINRDDYTF.

Comment on this clone: The CDR3 end falls 3 residues outside the read, so it is completed with the germline J gene. The sample carries other DNA sequences with the same CDR3. The J gene is TRBJ1-5, the V gene TRBV11-2; 10 bases match TRBD1. The V and J ends lost 3 bases and 7 bases, in that order; junction bases with no gene match: 0. This CDR3 comprises 13 residues. Germline values: CDR1 SGHAT, CDR2 FQNNGV. The sequenced CDR3 bases are TGTGCCAGCAGCTTGGACAGGGGGCAGCCC. Translating gives CASSLDRGQP. The whole CDR3 protein is CASSLDRGQPQHF.

About this clone itself: The read halts 3 residues ahead of the CDR3 end, with the missing end drawn from the germline J gene. V usage is TRBV5-1 and J usage is TRBJ2-2; D might be TRBD1 (6 bases). Germline V gene sequence: CDR1 SGHRS, CDR2 YFSETQ. V dropped 4 bases and J dropped 2 bases, with 15 bases sitting between them. The CDR3 contains 16 residues. The CDR3 loop reads CASSLSTGVNTGELFF. CDR3 DNA, as far as it was read: TGCGCCAGCAGCCTCTCGACAGGAGTTAACACCGGGGAG.

Remarks on this clone: The read terminates 3 residues ahead of where the CDR3 ends, so the germline J gene completes it. The rearrangement joins TRBV2 to TRBJ1-1, with 7 nucleotides matching TRBD1. Germline V gives CDR1 SNHLY, CDR2 FYNNEI. This CDR3 spans 11 amino acids. The CDR3: CASRGTDGAFF. CDR3 DNA (partial): TGTGCCAGCAGGGGGACAGATGGA.

A word on this clone: The read falls 3 residues short of the CDR3 end, and the missing part is taken from the germline J gene. The rearrangement joins TRBV20-1 to TRBJ2-7; 11 bases align to TRBD2. The germline gives CDR1 DFQATT, CDR2 SNEGSKA (reference sequence). With 0 bases clipped from V and 6 bases from J, the junction kept 7 bases outside the gene matches. This CDR3 spans 15 amino acids. The CDR3 protein is CSARDQNSGRAEQYF. The sequenced part of the CDR3 DNA is TGCAGTGCTAGAGATCAAAATAGCGGGAGGGCCGAG.

To note about this clone: The read stops 3 residues short of the end of the CDR3; the missing end is completed from the germline J gene. This chain links TRBV10-3 with TRBJ2-2, with 10 positions matching TRBD1. This CDR3 has 17 amino acids. The junction had 15 bases not matched to a gene; V was cut back by 6 bases and J by 8 bases. The germline V gene encodes CDR1 ENHRY and CDR2 SYGVKD. CDR3 DNA (partial): TGTGCCATCAGCCGATCACCCGCGGGGGACAGGGGAGGGGAG. This gives the protein CAISRSPAGDRGGE. The CDR3, in full, reads CAISRSPAGDRGGELFF.

With regard to this clone: The read falls 3 residues short of the CDR3 end, and the missing part is taken from the germline J gene. This chain links TRBV18 with TRBJ1-1; D perhaps matches TRBD1 (5 bases). This CDR3 is 15 amino acids long. Per the germline V gene, CDR1 is KGHSH and CDR2 is LQKENI. Trimming took 4 bases from V and 1 from J, leaving 13 bases between them. CDR3 residues: CASSRWVGQNTEAFF. The part of the CDR3 DNA that was read is TGTGCCAGCTCACGTTGGGTTGGACAGAACACTGAA.

With respect to this clone: The CDR3 end is not reached by the read, which stops 3 residues before it; the germline J gene fills it in. The chain couples TRBV20-1 to TRBJ1-5, with D tentatively TRBD1 (6 bases). Germline loops: CDR1 DFQATT, CDR2 SNEGSKA (reference sequence). Trimming shortened V by 1 base and J by 0 bases, and 10 bases separated the two germline ends. This CDR3 comprises 15 residues. CDR3 DNA (partial): TGCAGTGCTAGAGCCACAGGGCATAGCAATCAGCCC. This sequence encodes CSARATGHSNQP. The entire CDR3 sequence reads CSARATGHSNQPQHF.

Worth noting for this clone: With the read ending 3 residues before the CDR3 end, the germline J gene is used to fill in that end. V usage is TRBV6-2 or TRBV6-3 and J usage is TRBJ1-4, with TRBD1 as a possible D gene (5 bases). The V end was cut by 4 bases, the J end by 8 bases, with 17 bases between. Looked up from germline, CDR1 is MNHEY and CDR2 is SVGEGT. The CDR3 sequence is 15 residues long. The CDR3 sequence is CASSFQGPGSEKLFF. The DNA read from the CDR3 is TGTGCCAGCAGTTTCCAGGGCCCCGGTAGCGAAAAA.

Incomplete CDR3 DNA: TGTGCCAGCAGCTTATCCTTTCGGAGCACAGATACC. Protein sequence: CASSLSFRSTDT. The whole CDR3 sequence reads CASSLSFRSTDTYTF. The gene calls are TRBV7-9 and TRBJ1-2; no clear D gene. The sequence runs out 3 residues before the end of the CDR3; the remainder is reconstructed from the germline J gene. CDR3 length equals 15 residues. Per germline, CDR1 SEHNR and CDR2 FQNEAQ (reference sequence).